These T cell receptor beta chains were read from a single sample in a study of PD-1 blockade in classical Hodgkin lymphoma. The protocol was immunoSEQ multiplex PCR, while the TCRdb copy is restricted to in-frame clones and leaves out a portion. The sample yields fewer than 65,000 clones, around 87% seen once. Sample: peripheral blood mononuclear cells (PBMCs), taken at baseline. The receptors were gathered from a human donor with classical Hodgkin lymphoma. Each CDR3 is given with its conserved first and last residue. The D gene is left open where the match is weak. Clone size is stated in some rows and not others, as once, few, many or a class when expanded.

NA NA TRBJ1-5 TRBV4-1 TGCGCCAGCAGGCCAAATTTCCTTAGCAATCAGCCCCAGCATTTT CASRPNFLSNQPQHF
NA NA TRBJ1-4 TRBV2 TGTGCCAGCAGTCGGGCCCTGGGGGAAAAACTGTTTTTT CASSRALGEKLFF
once NA TRBJ1-5 TRBV6-1 TGTGCCAGCAGTGAAGACAGACCGGTAAATCAGCCCCAGCATTTT CASSEDRPVNQPQHF
NA TRBD1 TRBJ2-7 TRBV28 TGTGCCAGCAGTTCCCCCACCCACCGGGACAGGGGCAACGAGCAGTACTTC CASSSPTHRDRGNEQYF
NA NA TRBJ2-4 TRBV27 TGTGCCAGCGGGACAGCCAAAAACATTCAGTACTTC CASGTAKNIQYF
NA NA TRBJ2-4 TRBV19 TGTGCCAGTAGTCCCCGAGATCGGAACATTCAGTACTTC CASSPRDRNIQYF
NA TRBD1 TRBJ1-2 TRBV2 TGTGCCAGCAGTATAGGGGGCCCGAACTATGGCTACACCTTC CASSIGGPNYGYTF
NA NA TRBJ1-1 TRBV5-4 TGTGCCAGCAGCTCTTCGACGAACACTGAAGCTTTCTTT CASSSSTNTEAFF
NA TRBD1 TRBJ1-3 TRBV6-6 TGTGCCAGCAACTGGTCCGTAGACAGGGAGGGCACCATATATTTT CASNWSVDREGTIYF
NA NA TRBJ2-1 TRBV5-1 TGCGCCAGCAGCTCGTACAATGAGCAGTTCTTC CASSSYNEQFF
NA NA TRBJ2-2 TRBV9 TGTGCCAGCAGCGCAGTGGTAGACCTTAACACCGGGGAGCTGTTTTTT CASSAVVDLNTGELFF
NA TRBD2 TRBJ2-1 TRBV4-1 TGCGCCAGCAGCCATGTGGGGGCGGGGGGTTACAATGAGCAGTTCTTC CASSHVGAGGYNEQFF
NA NA TRBJ2-7 TRBV6-1 TGTGCCAGCAGCTTGACAGGGAGGGTCTACGAGCAGTACTTC CASSLTGRVYEQYF
NA NA TRBJ2-6 TRBV15 TGTGCCACCAGCAGAGTTATCTCTGGGGCCAACGTCCTGACTTTC CATSRVISGANVLTF
NA NA TRBJ1-6 TRBV2 TGTGCCAGCAGGACGCAGGGAGCCCTTTCACCCCTCCACTTT CASRTQGALSPLHF
NA NA TRBJ1-6 TRBV5-1 TGCGCCAGCAGCTTGGGTGGACCGGGCACTTCACCCCTCCACTTT CASSLGGPGTSPLHF
few NA TRBJ1-1 TRBV6-5 TGTGCCAGCAGAAAAGGGGTTACTGAAGCTTTCTTT CASRKGVTEAFF
NA NA TRBJ1-2 TRBV28 TGTGCCAGCAGCGCGGTGGGGGATGGCTACACCTTC CASSAVGDGYTF
few NA TRBJ1-1 TRBV10-1 TGCGCCAGCAGTGACGGGCGGGAAGCTTTCTTT CASSDGREAFF
NA NA TRBJ1-4 TRBV7-9 TGTGCCAGCAGCTTAGCGATCGGGAACGGCAATGAAAAACTGTTTTTT CASSLAIGNGNEKLFF
NA TRBD1 TRBJ2-7 TRBV28 TGTGCCAGCAGTCACCGGGACAGGGACGAGCAGTACTTC CASSHRDRDEQYF
NA NA TRBJ1-4 TRBV7-9 TGTGCCTGGGCCGGGTTTACTAATGAAAAACTGTTTTTT CAWAGFTNEKLFF
NA TRBD2 TRBJ2-1 TRBV6-1 TGTGCCAGCAGGGAGACTAGCGGGGGGGCCAGGCAGTTCTTC CASRETSGGARQFF
NA NA TRBJ2-2 TRBV10-2 TGCGCCAGCAGGGGCAGGAGGTCCGGGGAGCTGTTTTTT CASRGRRSGELFF
NA NA TRBJ1-2 TRBV6-1 TGTGCCAGCAGTGGTCTTCCAGGGGTCACAAAGGATGGCTACACCTTC CASSGLPGVTKDGYTF
NA TRBD1 TRBJ2-7 TRBV7-2 TGTGCCAGCAGCCGGGACAGGGGACGCGAGCAGTACTTC CASSRDRGREQYF
NA NA TRBJ1-3 TRBV5-4 TGTGCCAGCACCGGACAGTTAGTCCTCCCTGACTCTGGAAACACCATATATTTT CASTGQLVLPDSGNTIYF
NA NA TRBJ1-1 TRBV19 TGTGCCAGTAGTATATTGGGAGGAGCTTTCTTT CASSILGGAFF
once NA TRBJ1-4 TRBV30 TGTGCCTGGAGTGTGGGGGGGACTAATGAAAAACTGTTTTTT CAWSVGGTNEKLFF
NA NA TRBJ1-2 TRBV2 TGTGCCAGCATCGCTAACTATGGCTACACCTTC CASIANYGYTF
NA TRBD1 TRBJ1-5 TRBV7-9 TGTGCCAGCAGCAAACAGGGGGCGCGGCAGCCCCAGCATTTT CASSKQGARQPQHF
NA NA TRBJ2-1 TRBV5-6 TGTGCCAGCAGCCAACTCGTCGGGGCTCAGAACTTACACAATGAGCAGTTCTTC CASSQLVGAQNLHNEQFF
NA NA TRBJ1-1 TRBV27 TGTGCCAGCAGTTTGCTCTCGGGAGTCACTGAAGCTTTCTTT CASSLLSGVTEAFF
few TRBD1 TRBJ1-1 TRBV30 TGTGCCTGGAATCGACAGGGCACTGAAGCTTTCTTT CAWNRQGTEAFF
NA NA TRBJ1-2 TRBV20-1 TGCAGTGCCACCTCCTATGGCTACACCTTC CSATSYGYTF
NA NA TRBJ1-5 TRBV7-8 TGTGTCAGCAGCAGCCTAGGCAGTCGGAGCAATCAGCCCCAGCATTTT CVSSSLGSRSNQPQHF
NA NA TRBJ2-3 TRBV10-2 TGCGCCAGCAGAGCGGCCACTAGCACAGATACGCAGTATTTT CASRAATSTDTQYF
NA TRBD1 TRBJ1-3 TRBV11-2 TGTGCCAGCAGCTTAGGGGACAGGGGTGCCGGAAACACCATATATTTT CASSLGDRGAGNTIYF
NA NA TRBJ2-7 TRBV6-5 TGTGCCAGCAGGTCCAGGGAGAGCTCCTACGAGCAGTACTTC CASRSRESSYEQYF
NA NA TRBJ1-2 TRBV19 TGTGCCAGTAGTATGGGAGGCCAGGGTCACTATGGCTACACCTTC CASSMGGQGHYGYTF
NA NA TRBJ2-7 TRBV7-9 TGTGCCAGCAGCTACACCGGATTCTTTTACGAGCAGTACTTC CASSYTGFFYEQYF
once TRBD1 TRBJ1-2 TRBV2 TGTGCCACCGGGACAGGAGCAGGAGTTCCTAACTATGGCTACACCTTC CATGTGAGVPNYGYTF
NA NA TRBJ2-2 TRBV5-1 TGCGCCAGCAGCTTGGATGTTGGGGGCGTCCCCGGGGAGCTGTTTTTT CASSLDVGGVPGELFF
NA NA TRBJ2-5 TRBV5-4 TGTGCCAGCAGCTTAAACGGGCAAGAGACCCAGTACTTC CASSLNGQETQYF
NA NA TRBJ2-6 TRBV6-5 TGTGCCAGCAGCGAGGCCAGGGAGAACGTCCTGACTTTC CASSEARENVLTF
NA NA TRBJ2-3 TRBV5-4 TGTGCCAGCAGTACCGGGACTCGAGCAGATACGCAGTATTTT CASSTGTRADTQYF
NA TRBD1 TRBJ1-1 TRBV2 TGTGCCAGCATCGGGCTATGGACAGGCAACACTGAAGCTTTCTTT CASIGLWTGNTEAFF
NA NA TRBJ1-3 TRBV13 TGTGCCAGCAGCTTAGTTGTACAGGGAAAATCTGGAAACACCATATATTTT CASSLVVQGKSGNTIYF
NA TRBD1 TRBJ1-2 TRBV30 TGTGCCTATACCAATTTACGACAGGGATTAAACTATGGCTACACCTTC CAYTNLRQGLNYGYTF
NA NA TRBJ1-5 TRBV28 TGTGCCAGCAGCCCCATATTTCAGGGGAATCAGCCCCAGCATTTT CASSPIFQGNQPQHF
once NA TRBJ1-2 TRBV6-1 TGTGCCACCTTACAGGCCGGGGTCTATGGCTACACCTTC CATLQAGVYGYTF
NA NA TRBJ2-5 TRBV7-9 TGTGCCAGCAGCCCGGGTTGGGGCCAGTACTTC CASSPGWGQYF
NA NA TRBJ2-4 TRBV4-1 TGCGCCAGCAGCCAACTCCCCCTAGCCAAAAACATTCAGTACTTC CASSQLPLAKNIQYF
NA NA TRBJ1-4 TRBV18 TGTGCCAGCTCAGAGGGACCAACCTACCCCCCCGAAAAACTGTTTTTT CASSEGPTYPPEKLFF
NA TRBD2 TRBJ2-2 TRBV10-1 TGCGCCAGCAGTGATTTGGGGGGGTCGGTGAACACCGGGGAGCTGTTTTTT CASSDLGGSVNTGELFF
NA TRBD1 TRBJ1-1 TRBV18 TGTGCCAGCTCACCCTCGCAGGGGGTGGACGCTGAAGCTTTCTTT CASSPSQGVDAEAFF
NA NA TRBJ1-5 TRBV7-9 TGTGCCAGCAGCTCCAACCGGGGGGGTGGCAATCAGCCCCAGCATTTT CASSSNRGGGNQPQHF
NA NA TRBJ1-1 TRBV11-2 TGTGCCAGCAGCCCACTGGGGACCTCGAACACTGAAGCTTTCTTT CASSPLGTSNTEAFF
NA TRBD2 TRBJ2-5 TRBV7-7 TGTGCTAGCAGCCTTCATGGCCTAGCGGGGGCCGGAGAGACCCAGTACTTC CASSLHGLAGAGETQYF
NA NA TRBJ2-5 TRBV14 TGTGCCAGCAGCCAAGTATTGTACCAAGAGACCCAGTACTTC CASSQVLYQETQYF